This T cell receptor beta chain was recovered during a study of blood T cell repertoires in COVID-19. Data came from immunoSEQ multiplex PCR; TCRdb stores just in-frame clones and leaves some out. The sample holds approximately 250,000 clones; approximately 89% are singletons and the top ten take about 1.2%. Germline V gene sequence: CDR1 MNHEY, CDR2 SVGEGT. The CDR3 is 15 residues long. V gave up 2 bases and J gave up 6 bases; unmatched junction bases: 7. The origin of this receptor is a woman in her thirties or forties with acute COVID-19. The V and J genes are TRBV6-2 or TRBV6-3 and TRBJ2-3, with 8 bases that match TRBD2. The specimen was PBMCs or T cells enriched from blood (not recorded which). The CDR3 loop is CASSYGAGVGDTQYF. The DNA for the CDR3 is TGTGCCAGCAGTTACGGAGCGGGAGTTGGTGATACGCAGTATTTT.